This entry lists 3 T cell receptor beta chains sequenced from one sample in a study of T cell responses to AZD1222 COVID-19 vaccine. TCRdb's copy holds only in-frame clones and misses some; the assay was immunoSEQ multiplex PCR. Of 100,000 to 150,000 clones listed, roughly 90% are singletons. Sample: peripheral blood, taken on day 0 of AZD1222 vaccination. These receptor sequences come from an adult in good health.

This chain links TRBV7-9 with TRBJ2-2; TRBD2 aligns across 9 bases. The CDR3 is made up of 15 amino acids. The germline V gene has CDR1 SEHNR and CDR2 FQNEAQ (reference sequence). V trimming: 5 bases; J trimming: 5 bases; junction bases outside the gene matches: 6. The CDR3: CASSLGLAGTGELFF. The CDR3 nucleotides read TGTGCCAGCAGCCTCGGGCTAGCGGGGACCGGGGAGCTGTTTTTT.

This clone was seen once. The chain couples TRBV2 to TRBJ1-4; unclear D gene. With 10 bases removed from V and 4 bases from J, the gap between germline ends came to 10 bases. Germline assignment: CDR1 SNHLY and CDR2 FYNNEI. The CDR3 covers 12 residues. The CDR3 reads CATLGRNEKLFF. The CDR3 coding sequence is TGTGCCACCCTCGGCCGTAATGAAAAACTGTTTTTT.

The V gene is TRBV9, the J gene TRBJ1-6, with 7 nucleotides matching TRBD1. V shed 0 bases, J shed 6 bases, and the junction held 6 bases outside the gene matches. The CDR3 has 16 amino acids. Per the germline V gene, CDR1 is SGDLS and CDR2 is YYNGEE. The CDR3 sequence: CASSVGGQNTNSPLHF. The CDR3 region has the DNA TGTGCCAGCAGCGTAGGGGGACAGAACACTAATTCACCCCTCCACTTT.